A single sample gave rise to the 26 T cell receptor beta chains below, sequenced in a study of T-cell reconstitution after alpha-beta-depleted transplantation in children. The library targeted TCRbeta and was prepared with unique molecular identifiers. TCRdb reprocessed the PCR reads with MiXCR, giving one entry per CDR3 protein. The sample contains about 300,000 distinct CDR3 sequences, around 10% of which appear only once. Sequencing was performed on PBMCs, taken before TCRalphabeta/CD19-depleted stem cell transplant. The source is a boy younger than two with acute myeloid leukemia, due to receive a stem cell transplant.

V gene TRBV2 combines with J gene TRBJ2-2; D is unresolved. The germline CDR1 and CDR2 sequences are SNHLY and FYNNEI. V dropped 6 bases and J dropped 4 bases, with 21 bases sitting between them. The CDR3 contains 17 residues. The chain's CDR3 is CASRRGAARPFTGELFF. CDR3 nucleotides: TGTGCCAGCAGACGAGGTGCGGCGAGACCGTTCACCGGGGAGCTGTTTTTT.

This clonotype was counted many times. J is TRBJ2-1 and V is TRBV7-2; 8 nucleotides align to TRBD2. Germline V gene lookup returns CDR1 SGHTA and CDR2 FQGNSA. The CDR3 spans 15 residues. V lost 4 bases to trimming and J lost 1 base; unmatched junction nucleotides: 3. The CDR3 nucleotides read TGTGCCAGCAGCTCGTCTAGCGGGTCCTACAATGAGCAGTTCTTC. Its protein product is CASSSSSGSYNEQFF.

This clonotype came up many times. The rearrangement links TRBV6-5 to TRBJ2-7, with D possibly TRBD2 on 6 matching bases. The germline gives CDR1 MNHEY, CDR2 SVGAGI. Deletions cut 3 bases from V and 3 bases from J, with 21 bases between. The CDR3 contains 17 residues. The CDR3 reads CASSYSPSARADYEQYF. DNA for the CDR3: TGTGCCAGCAGTTATTCTCCTAGCGCCAGGGCCGACTACGAGCAGTACTTC.

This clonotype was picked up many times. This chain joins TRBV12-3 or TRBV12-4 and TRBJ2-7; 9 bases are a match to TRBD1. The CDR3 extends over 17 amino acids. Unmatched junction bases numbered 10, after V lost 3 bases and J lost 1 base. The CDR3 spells CASSFIVGTGPSYEQYF. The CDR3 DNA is TGTGCCAGCAGTTTTATAGTCGGGACAGGGCCTTCCTACGAGCAGTACTTC.

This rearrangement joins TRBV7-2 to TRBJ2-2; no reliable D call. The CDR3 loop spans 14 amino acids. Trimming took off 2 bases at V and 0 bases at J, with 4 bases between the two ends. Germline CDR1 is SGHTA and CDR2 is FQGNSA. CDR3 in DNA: TGTGCCAGCAGCTTACCCCCGAACACCGGGGAGCTGTTTTTT. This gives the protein CASSLPPNTGELFF. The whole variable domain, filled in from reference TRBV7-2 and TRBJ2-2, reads GAGVSQSPSNKVTEKGKDVELRCDPISGHTALYWYRQSLGQGLEFLIYFQGNSAPDKSGLPSDRFSAERTGGSVSTLTIQRTQQEDSAVYLCASSLPPNTGELFFGEGSRLTVL.

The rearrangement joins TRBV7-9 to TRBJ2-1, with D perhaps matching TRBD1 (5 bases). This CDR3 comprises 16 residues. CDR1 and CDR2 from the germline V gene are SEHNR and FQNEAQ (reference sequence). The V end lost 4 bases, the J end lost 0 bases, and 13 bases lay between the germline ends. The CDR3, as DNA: TGTGCCAGCAGCTCTGTAGGACAAAGCTCCTACAATGAGCAGTTCTTC. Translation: CASSSVGQSSYNEQFF.

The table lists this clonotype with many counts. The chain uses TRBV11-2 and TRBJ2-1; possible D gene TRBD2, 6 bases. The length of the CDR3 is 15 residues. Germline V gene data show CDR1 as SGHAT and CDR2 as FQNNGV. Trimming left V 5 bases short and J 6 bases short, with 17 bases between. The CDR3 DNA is TGTGCCAGCAGCACGCCCCGGGACTTCCTCAATGAGCAGTTCTTC. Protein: CASSTPRDFLNEQFF.

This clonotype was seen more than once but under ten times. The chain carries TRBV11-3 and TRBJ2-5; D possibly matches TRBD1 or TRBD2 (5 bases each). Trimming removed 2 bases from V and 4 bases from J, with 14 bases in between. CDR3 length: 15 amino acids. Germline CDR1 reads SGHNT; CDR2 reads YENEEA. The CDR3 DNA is TGTGCCAGCAGCTTAAGCGGCAGGGAACCAGAGACCCAGTACTTC. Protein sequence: CASSLSGREPETQYF.

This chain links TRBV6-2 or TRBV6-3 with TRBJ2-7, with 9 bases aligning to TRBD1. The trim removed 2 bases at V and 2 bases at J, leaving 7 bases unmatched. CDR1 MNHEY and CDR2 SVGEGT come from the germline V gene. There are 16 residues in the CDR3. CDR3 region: CASSYPLGQGTYEQYF. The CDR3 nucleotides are TGTGCCAGCAGTTACCCCCTCGGACAGGGGACCTACGAGCAGTACTTC.

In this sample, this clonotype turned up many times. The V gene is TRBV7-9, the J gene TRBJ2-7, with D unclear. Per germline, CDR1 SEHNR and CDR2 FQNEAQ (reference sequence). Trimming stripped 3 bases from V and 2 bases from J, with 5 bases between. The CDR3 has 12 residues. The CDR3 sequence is CASSFLPYEQYF. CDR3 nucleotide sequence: TGTGCCAGCAGCTTTCTCCCCTACGAGCAGTACTTC.

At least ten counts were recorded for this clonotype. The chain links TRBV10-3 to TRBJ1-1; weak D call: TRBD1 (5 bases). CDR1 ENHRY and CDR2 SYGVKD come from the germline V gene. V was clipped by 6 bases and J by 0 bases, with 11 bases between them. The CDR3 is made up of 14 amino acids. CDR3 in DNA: TGTGCCATCAGCAGCGGGGGGGTGAACACTGAAGCTTTCTTT. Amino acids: CAISSGGVNTEAFF.

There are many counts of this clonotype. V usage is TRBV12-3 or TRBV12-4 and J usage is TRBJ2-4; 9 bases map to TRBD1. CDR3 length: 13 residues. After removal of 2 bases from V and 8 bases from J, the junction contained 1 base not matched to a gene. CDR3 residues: CASSLWDRDIQYF. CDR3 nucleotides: TGTGCCAGCAGTTTATGGGACAGGGACATTCAGTACTTC.

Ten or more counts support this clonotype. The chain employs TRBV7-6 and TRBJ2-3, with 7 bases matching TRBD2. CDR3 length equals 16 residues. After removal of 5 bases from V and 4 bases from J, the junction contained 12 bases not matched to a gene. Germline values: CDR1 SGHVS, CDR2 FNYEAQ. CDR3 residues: CASSRGFGGRADTQYF. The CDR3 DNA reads TGTGCCAGCAGCCGGGGTTTTGGAGGGAGGGCAGATACGCAGTATTTT.

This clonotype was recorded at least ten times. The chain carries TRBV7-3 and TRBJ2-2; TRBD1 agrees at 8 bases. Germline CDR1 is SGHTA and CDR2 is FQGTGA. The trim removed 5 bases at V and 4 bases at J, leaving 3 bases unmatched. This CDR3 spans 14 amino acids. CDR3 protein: CASSPTGGTGELFF. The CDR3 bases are TGTGCCAGCAGCCCTACAGGGGGCACCGGGGAGCTGTTTTTT.

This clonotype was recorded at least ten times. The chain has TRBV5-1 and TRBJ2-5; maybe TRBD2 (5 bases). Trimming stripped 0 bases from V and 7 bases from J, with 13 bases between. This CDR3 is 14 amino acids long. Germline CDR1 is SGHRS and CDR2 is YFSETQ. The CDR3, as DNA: TGCGCCAGCAGCTTGGAAGTGGACTTCGGGACCCAGTACTTC. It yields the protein CASSLEVDFGTQYF.

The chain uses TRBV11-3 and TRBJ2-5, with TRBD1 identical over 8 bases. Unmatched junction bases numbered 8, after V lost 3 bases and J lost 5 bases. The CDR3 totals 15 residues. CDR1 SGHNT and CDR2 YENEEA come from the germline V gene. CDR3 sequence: CASSLYDRGEETQYF. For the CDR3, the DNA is TGTGCCAGCAGCTTGTACGACAGGGGTGAGGAGACCCAGTACTTC.

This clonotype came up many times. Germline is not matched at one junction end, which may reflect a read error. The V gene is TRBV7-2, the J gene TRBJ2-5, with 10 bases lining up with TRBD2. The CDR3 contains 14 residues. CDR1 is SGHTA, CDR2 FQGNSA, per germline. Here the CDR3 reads CASSPLAGLETQNF. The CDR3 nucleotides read TGTGCCAGCAGCCCACTAGCGGGATTGGAGACCCAGAACTTC. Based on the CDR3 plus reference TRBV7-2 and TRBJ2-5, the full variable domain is GAGVSQSPSNKVTEKGKDVELRCDPISGHTALYWYRQSLGQGLEFLIYFQGNSAPDKSGLPSDRFSAERTGGSVSTLTIQRTQQEDSAVYLCASSPLAGLETQNFGPGTRLLVL.

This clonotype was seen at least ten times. The CDR3 DNA reads TGTGCCAGCAGTTACTCGAGGGCAGGGGCCGAGCAGTACTTC. Translating gives CASSYSRAGAEQYF. The gene calls are TRBV6-5 and TRBJ2-7, with TRBD1 as a possible D gene (6 bases). Deletions cut 0 bases from V and 6 bases from J, with 12 bases between. The CDR3 length is 14 residues. From germline, CDR1 is MNHEY and CDR2 SVGAGI.

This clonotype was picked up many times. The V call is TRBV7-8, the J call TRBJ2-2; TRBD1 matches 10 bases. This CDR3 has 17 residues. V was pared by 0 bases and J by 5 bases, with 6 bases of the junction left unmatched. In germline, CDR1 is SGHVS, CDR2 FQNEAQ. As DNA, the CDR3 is TGTGCCAGCAGCTTAGCACGGACAGGGGGGAAGACCGGGGAGCTGTTTTTT. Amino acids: CASSLARTGGKTGELFF.

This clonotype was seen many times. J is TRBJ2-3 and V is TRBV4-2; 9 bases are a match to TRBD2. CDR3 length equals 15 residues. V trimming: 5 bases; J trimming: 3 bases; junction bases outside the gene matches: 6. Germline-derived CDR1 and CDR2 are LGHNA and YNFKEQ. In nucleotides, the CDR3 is TGTGCCAGCAGCGATAGCGGGAGAAGAACAGATACGCAGTATTTT. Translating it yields CASSDSGRRTDTQYF.

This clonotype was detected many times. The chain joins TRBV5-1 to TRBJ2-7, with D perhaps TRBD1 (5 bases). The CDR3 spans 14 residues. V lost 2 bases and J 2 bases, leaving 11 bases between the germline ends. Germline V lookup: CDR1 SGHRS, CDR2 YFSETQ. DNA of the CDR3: TGCGCCAGCAGCTTCGAAGGGGTAGCCTACGAGCAGTACTTC. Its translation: CASSFEGVAYEQYF.

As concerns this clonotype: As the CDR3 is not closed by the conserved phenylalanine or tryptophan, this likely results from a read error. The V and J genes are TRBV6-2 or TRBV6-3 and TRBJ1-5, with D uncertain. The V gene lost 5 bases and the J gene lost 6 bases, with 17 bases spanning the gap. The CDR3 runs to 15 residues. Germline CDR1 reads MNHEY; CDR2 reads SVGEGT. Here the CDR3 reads CASSRIRQSSQPQHS. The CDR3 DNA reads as TGTGCCAGCAGTCGAATCAGGCAGTCGAGTCAGCCCCAGCATTCT.

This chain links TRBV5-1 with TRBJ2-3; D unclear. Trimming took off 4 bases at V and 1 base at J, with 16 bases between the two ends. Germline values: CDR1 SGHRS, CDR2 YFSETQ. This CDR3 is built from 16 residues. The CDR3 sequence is CASSAGQFSRTDTQYF. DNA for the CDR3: TGCGCCAGCAGCGCTGGCCAGTTCTCCCGCACAGATACGCAGTATTTT.

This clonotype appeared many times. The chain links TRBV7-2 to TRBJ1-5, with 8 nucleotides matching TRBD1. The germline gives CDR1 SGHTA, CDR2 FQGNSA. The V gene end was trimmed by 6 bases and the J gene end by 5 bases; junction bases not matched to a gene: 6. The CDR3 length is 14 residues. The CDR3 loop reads CASSYRGRDQPQHF. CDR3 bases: TGTGCCAGCAGTTACAGGGGGAGGGATCAGCCCCAGCATTTT.

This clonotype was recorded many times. CDR3 sequence: CASSQGLGVSGSSYNEQFF. Here the CDR3 DNA reads TGCGCCAGCAGCCAGGGTCTTGGGGTGAGCGGCAGCTCCTACAATGAGCAGTTCTTC. The chain employs TRBV4-3 and TRBJ2-1; tentatively, D is TRBD2 (5 bases). CDR1 is LGHNA, CDR2 YSLEER, per germline. The V gene lost 3 bases and the J gene lost 0 bases, with 21 bases spanning the gap. This CDR3 spans 19 amino acids.

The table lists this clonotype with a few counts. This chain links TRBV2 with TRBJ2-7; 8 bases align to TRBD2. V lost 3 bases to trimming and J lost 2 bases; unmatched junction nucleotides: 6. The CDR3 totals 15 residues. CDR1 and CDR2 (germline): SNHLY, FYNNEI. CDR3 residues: CASSEGGGPPYEQYF. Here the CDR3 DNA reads TGTGCCAGCAGTGAGGGCGGGGGGCCCCCCTACGAGCAGTACTTC. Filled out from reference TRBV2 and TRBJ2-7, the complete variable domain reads EPEVTQTPSHQVTQMGQEVILRCVPISNHLYFYWYRQILGQKVEFLVSFYNNEISEKSEIFDDQFSVERPDGSNFTLKIRSTKLEDSAMYFCASSEGGGPPYEQYFGPGTRLTVT.